The subject of this entry is one TCR beta chain. The data were obtained in a study of technical replicates of blood from a handful of donors. Method: immunoSEQ multiplex PCR; TCRdb's copy keeps in-frame clones and lacks some. Here the sample spans 70,000 to 95,000 clones, 94% being singletons. The germline V gene has CDR1 SGHTS and CDR2 YDEGEE. This CDR3 is built from 16 residues. Trimming took 4 bases from V and 1 from J; bases not matched to a gene: 5. The material sequenced was T cells isolated from PBMCs. The origin of this receptor is a human donor in good health. This chain joins TRBV5-8 and TRBJ2-5, with 12 bases identical to TRBD1. The CDR3 sequence is CASSVGTGGLQETQYF. The CDR3 nucleotides are TGTGCCAGCAGCGTGGGGACAGGGGGCCTCCAAGAGACCCAGTACTTC.